These T cell receptor beta chains were read from a single sample in a study of blood T cells in healthy people across ages. TCRdb called the 5' RACE reads again in MiXCR, with one record for every CDR3 protein. Altogether about 1.8 million distinct CDR3 sequences are present, about 50% being singletons, with the ten largest covering 2% to 2.5%. Sequencing used blood. These receptors all stem from a woman aged 35 to 49 in good health. Each CDR3 is given with its conserved first and last residue. A D gene is named only where the DNA matches it firmly. Clone size, where shown, is once, few, many, or a class for clones that have expanded.

-,-,TRBV25-1,TRBJ2-3,TGTGCCAGCAGTGGAGGGGACCCTCGAGCAGATACGCAGTATTTT,CASSGGDPRADTQYF
TRBD2,-,TRBV12-3/TRBV12-4,TRBJ2-3,TGTGCCAGCAGTTCCCAAGGGACTAGCTCGACAGATACGCAGTATTTT,CASSSQGTSSTDTQYF
TRBD1,-,TRBV7-2,TRBJ2-1,TGTGCCAGCGGCTTGCACCGGGACAGACGTGCCCGGGATAATGAGCAGTTCTTC,CASGLHRDRRARDNEQFF
TRBD2,few,TRBV6-1,TRBJ2-1,TGTGCCAGCAGTGAATTCCTTACTAGCGGGAACTACAATGAGCAGTTCTTC,CASSEFLTSGNYNEQFF
-,few,TRBV6-5,TRBJ1-4,TGTGCCAGCAGTTCCCCACAGGGAGGACCCCATAATGAAAAACTGTTTTTT,CASSSPQGGPHNEKLFF
TRBD2,-,TRBV20-1,TRBJ2-5,TGCAGTGCTAGAGAGCCCCCAGGGACTAGCGGGGAGGAGACCCAGTACTTC,CSAREPPGTSGEETQYF
-,-,TRBV4-3,TRBJ1-1,TGCGCCAGCAGCCAAGGCAGGGGAGGCAACACTGAAGCTTTCTTT,CASSQGRGGNTEAFF
-,-,TRBV12-3/TRBV12-4,TRBJ2-1,TGTGCCAGCAGGCTGCGCGGGGACGTAAATGAGCAGTTCTTC,CASRLRGDVNEQFF
-,-,TRBV6-2/TRBV6-3,TRBJ2-7,TGTGCCAGCAGTATCCGGGACTCTAGCTCCTACGAGCAGTACTTC,CASSIRDSSSYEQYF
-,-,TRBV9,TRBJ2-5,TGTGCCAGCAGCGCGGCCGTAAGGGAGACCCAGTACTTC,CASSAAVRETQYF
-,-,TRBV5-6,TRBJ1-1,TGTGCCAGCAGCTTGATTCGCGGAGACACTGAAGCTTTCTTT,CASSLIRGDTEAFF
TRBD2,few,TRBV25-1,TRBJ2-5,TGTGCCAGCAGTGAATTCTTAAGGGCGGGGGTGACGGAAGAGACCCAGTACTTC,CASSEFLRAGVTEETQYF
-,-,TRBV6-2/TRBV6-3,TRBJ2-7,TGTGCCAGCAGTTATACGAGTCCGCGCAATGAGCAGTACTTC,CASSYTSPRNEQYF
-,-,TRBV6-5,TRBJ1-6,TGTGCCAGCAGTCCGCAGGGTGTCACACCCCTCCACTTT,CASSPQGVTPLHF
TRBD2,-,TRBV20-1,TRBJ2-7,TGCAGTGCTAGAGATCGGGCTAGCGGGACCTACGAGCAGTACTTC,CSARDRASGTYEQYF
TRBD1,-,TRBV5-1,TRBJ1-2,TGCGCCAGCAGCTCCGGACAGGGGTTAAAAGGCTACACCTTC,CASSSGQGLKGYTF
-,once,TRBV4-1,TRBJ1-5,TGCGCCAGCAGCCAGGCAGACATAGTAAGTCAGCCCCAGCATTTT,CASSQADIVSQPQHF
-,-,TRBV29-1,TRBJ1-1,TGCAGCGTCGTTCGTCTGGGCTGGGGCACTGAAGCTTTCTTT,CSVVRLGWGTEAFF
TRBD2,-,TRBV4-3,TRBJ2-1,TGCGCCAGCAGCCAAGTGGCAGCGGGGGAGCAGTTCTTC,CASSQVAAGEQFF
TRBD1,-,TRBV10-3,TRBJ1-5,TGTGCCGTCAGTGGAGGGGACAGGGGATCTGGCCAGCCCCAGCATTTT,CAVSGGDRGSGQPQHF
-,-,TRBV27,TRBJ2-1,TGTGCCAGCAGTTTATCCGTTTACCAGGGGTCTGAGCAGTTCTTC,CASSLSVYQGSEQFF
-,-,TRBV7-2,TRBJ2-5,TGTGCCAGCAGCTTAGGTGGCTACATAGAGACCCAGTACTTC,CASSLGGYIETQYF
-,few,TRBV12-3/TRBV12-4,TRBJ2-7,TGTGCCAGCAGATCGGACCGAAGCTACGAGCAGTACTTC,CASRSDRSYEQYF
-,once,TRBV20-1,TRBJ1-5,TGCAGTGCTAGAGATAAGGTTTGGGGATATAGCAATCAGCCCCAGCATTTT,CSARDKVWGYSNQPQHF
-,-,TRBV4-1,TRBJ2-3,TGCGCCAGCAGCCAAGGGCAGTTGGGTTCCACAGATACGCAGTATTTT,CASSQGQLGSTDTQYF
-,-,TRBV28,TRBJ1-2,TGTGCCGTCACCAGTTCGCCTGACGCCTATGGCTACACCTTC,CAVTSSPDAYGYTF
-,-,TRBV5-6,TRBJ1-1,TGTGCCAGCACCTCGGGACGCCCGGGGACTGAAGCTTTCTTT,CASTSGRPGTEAFF
TRBD2,once,TRBV4-3,TRBJ2-3,TGCGCCAGCAGCCTATGGACTAGCGGGGTGTCAAATGCAGATACGCAGTATTTT,CASSLWTSGVSNADTQYF
-,-,TRBV11-2,TRBJ2-3,TGTGCCAGCAGCTTAGAGGTGTTTTTAAATACGCAGTATTTT,CASSLEVFLNTQYF
-,-,TRBV28,TRBJ1-2,TGTGCCAGCAGTTTAGGGACACCTTCCTTTGGCTACACCTTC,CASSLGTPSFGYTF
TRBD1,-,TRBV28,TRBJ2-1,TGTGCCAGCAGTTCTCCGGGACAGGGGTCCCACAATGAGCAGTTCTTC,CASSSPGQGSHNEQFF
TRBD2,-,TRBV4-1,TRBJ2-1,TGCGCCAGCAGCCAAGTGGGTAGCGGGGGGGCCTTGTACAGTGAGCAGTTCTTC,CASSQVGSGGALYSEQFF
-,-,TRBV7-2,TRBJ2-1,TGTGCCAGCAGCTTAGAAGTCAGAGAAGAGACCCAGTTCTTC,CASSLEVREETQFF
TRBD1,few,TRBV29-1,TRBJ2-3,TGCAGCGTCGTCCCCGGGGACAGCCCGAATGAAGTTTTCCATACGCAGTATTTT,CSVVPGDSPNEVFHTQYF
TRBD2,-,TRBV7-7,TRBJ2-1,TGTGCTAGCAGCTTAGCAGGCGGGGGGGCCAAGAATGAGCAGTTCTTC,CASSLAGGGAKNEQFF
-,few,TRBV29-1,TRBJ1-1,TGCAGCGCGACTCTGAACACTGAAGCTTTCTTT,CSATLNTEAFF
-,-,TRBV15,TRBJ2-1,TGTGCCACCAGCAGAGATCCCCGAGGGGGTAATGAGCAGTTCTTC,CATSRDPRGGNEQFF
-,-,TRBV4-2,TRBJ2-5,TGTGCCAGCAGCCAAGGAGGAGCACCCCTCCAAGAGACCCAGTACTTC,CASSQGGAPLQETQYF
-,few,TRBV5-1,TRBJ2-5,TGCGCCAGCAGCTCGTCACAACAAGAGACCCAGTACTTC,CASSSSQQETQYF
TRBD1,-,TRBV27,TRBJ1-2,TGTGCCAGCAGTAACGGCGACAGGGATAACTATGGCTACACCTTC,CASSNGDRDNYGYTF
TRBD1,few,TRBV7-2,TRBJ2-1,TGTGCCAGCAGCTTGGACAGGGGGCAATGGTTCTTC,CASSLDRGQWFF
TRBD2,few,TRBV3-1,TRBJ2-1,TGTGCCAGCAGCCGAGCACTAGCGGGGGGTTACAATGAGCAGTTCTTC,CASSRALAGGYNEQFF
TRBD1,few,TRBV5-1,TRBJ1-6,TGCGCCAGCAGCAACGACAGGGGGGCTAATTCACCCCTCCACTTT,CASSNDRGANSPLHF
-,-,TRBV7-9,TRBJ2-1,TGTGCCAGCAGCTCTCACAGGGACTCCTACAATGAGCAGTTCTTC,CASSSHRDSYNEQFF
-,few,TRBV12-3/TRBV12-4,TRBJ2-5,TGTGCCAGCAGTACCGACAGTTCCCAAGAGACCCAGTACTTC,CASSTDSSQETQYF